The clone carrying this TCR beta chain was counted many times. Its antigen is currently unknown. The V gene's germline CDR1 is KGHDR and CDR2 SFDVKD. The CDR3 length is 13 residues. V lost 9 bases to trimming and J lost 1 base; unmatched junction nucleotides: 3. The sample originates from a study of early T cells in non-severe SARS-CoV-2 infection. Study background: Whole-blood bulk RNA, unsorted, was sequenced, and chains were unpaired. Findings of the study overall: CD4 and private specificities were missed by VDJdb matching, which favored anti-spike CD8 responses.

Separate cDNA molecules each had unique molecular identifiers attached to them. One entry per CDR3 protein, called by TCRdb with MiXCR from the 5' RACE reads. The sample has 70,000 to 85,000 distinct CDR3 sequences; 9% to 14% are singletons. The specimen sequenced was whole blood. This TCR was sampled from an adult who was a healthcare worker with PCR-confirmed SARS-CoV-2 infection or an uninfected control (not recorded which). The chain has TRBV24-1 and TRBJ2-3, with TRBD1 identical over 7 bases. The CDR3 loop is CATGDSRTDTQYF. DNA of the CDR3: TGTGCCACCGGGGACAGCCGCACAGATACGCAGTATTTT.